This T cell receptor beta chain was documented in a study of regulatory T cells in long-lasting Graves disease. The time point denotes: newly diagnosed GD, antithyroid drugs for less than 3 months. From RNA extracted from PBMCs, the TCR library was made. V was trimmed by 3 bases and J by 15 bases, leaving 24 bases between them. CDR1 MNHEY and CDR2 SMNVEV come from the germline V gene (reference sequence). The CDR3 runs to 15 residues. Assembly of TCR beta libraries relied on iRepertoire HTBI primers together with Arm-PCR of CDR3 regions. Via MiXCR, TCRdb re-called the multiplex PCR reads, giving one row per CDR3 protein. The table shows about 440,000 distinct CDR3 sequences, with about 15% occurring only once. These data also formed part of another study, on T cells in Graves' hyperthyroidism and ophthalmopathy. That study reports: These patients, aged 18 to 65, had recently diagnosed hyperthyroidism lasting under 2 months.

This TCR came from a woman aged 25 to 39 with Graves disease. The sample consisted of peripheral blood mononuclear cells (PBMCs), taken at new diagnosis, from a patient treated with antithyroid drugs. The chain joins TRBV27 to TRBJ2-1, with a tentative D call TRBD2 (6 bases). The chain's CDR3 is CASSLRVGETGTRFF. The CDR3 nucleotides read TGTGCCAGCAGTTTGCGGGTCGGCGAGACCGGGACTCGGTTCTTC.